This entry describes one TCR beta chain. This clonotype was counted between two and nine times. Its cognate antigen has yet to be identified. Base qualities were left out, and no much larger clone turns up one base away. At the junction V is shortened by 5 bases and J by 8 bases; bases outside the gene matches: 10. Based on the germline V gene (reference sequence), the CDR1 and CDR2 sequences are SEHNR and FQNEAQ. The CDR3 contains 15 residues, cysteine and phenylalanine counted. Only the CDR3 DNA is retained, 45 bases long and in frame from the first base. Libraries were made using 5' RACE. The reads were generated on a NextSeq 500. In the TCR library protocol, unique molecular identifiers were attached to individual cDNA molecules to correct for PCR bias and sequencing error. TCR alpha and beta chains were both sequenced, and the abundances of alpha and beta sequences in each sample were closely correlated with each other. Processing in the source paper ran as follows. Decombinator V4 was used to perform V gene, J gene and CDR3 annotation of TCR sequences. TCRs were defined as expanded if a significant change between any two time points was detected under a Poisson model with p below 0.0001. TCR abundances were normalised to the total number of TCRs sequenced per sample and were expressed as counts per million. TRAV1-2 paired with TRAJ12, TRAJ20 or TRAJ33 defined MAIT TCRs, while TRAV10 paired with TRAJ18 defined iNKT TCRs. A search of VDJdb, accessed on 1 November 2021, was run for TCRs annotated to CMV, EBV and SARS-CoV-2, with TCRs annotated for multiple antigens excluded. The public reads were reanalyzed by TCRdb: fastp trimming at Q25, MiXCR alignment, in-frame beta chains only. Each entry is one CDR3 protein sequence, shown with its most common DNA and genes. TCRdb, not the original authors, processed these V and J calls. Across this sample there are around 76,000 distinct CDR3 sequences, with 13% to 15% seen only once. Approximately 4% of the sample is held by the ten biggest clonotypes.

These data are taken from a study of early T cells in non-severe SARS-CoV-2 infection (dated by TCRdb to the early 2020s). The study in broad terms: Because TCR sequencing was done on bulk RNA from unsorted whole blood, the alpha and beta chains could not be paired.

Set within a cohort of healthcare workers in London, UK, this nested case-control study involved weekly PCR testing of nasopharyngeal swabs along with blood sampling. Between 23 and 31 March 2020, the week of the UK lockdown, healthcare workers were enrolled and then followed up weekly for as long as 16 weeks. What the research found in general, with its limitations: VDJdb matching was skewed toward anti-spike CD8 responses and likely underestimated virus-specific expansions, missing private and CD4 specificities.

This clonotype was obtained from an adult who was a healthcare worker with PCR-confirmed SARS-CoV-2 infection or an uninfected control (not recorded which). The rearrangement joined TRBV7-9 to TRBJ1-4; TRBD1 fits 8 bases in the junction. The sample consisted of whole blood, taken at baseline. In nucleotides, the sequence is TGTGCCAGCAGCACCCGGACAGGGAATTTCGAAAAACTGTTTTTT. It translates as CASSTRTGNFEKLFF.